The 25 T cell receptor beta chains given below trace back to one sample, sequenced in a study of cytomegalovirus exposure and HLA in healthy donors. A multiplex PCR was run with 60 Vbeta primers and 13 Jbeta primers. The data were produced by immunoSEQ multiplex PCR, yet TCRdb's version contains in-frame clones alone and is incomplete. The sample has more than 150,000 clones; almost 85% are singletons. Sequenced material: PBMCs. These receptors were collected from a boy younger than 10 in good health and CMV-seronegative.

The gene calls are TRBV6-5 and TRBJ2-7; a weak D match, TRBD1 (5 bases). Germline V gene data show CDR1 as MNHEY and CDR2 as SVGAGI. The CDR3 contains 11 residues. Deletions cut 7 bases from V and 6 bases from J, with 10 bases between. CDR3 DNA: TGTGCCAGCATCGGTGGGGCCGAGCAGTACTTC. It is translated as CASIGGAEQYF.

The V gene is TRBV6-1, the J gene TRBJ1-4; 7 nucleotides line up with TRBD1. Germline values: CDR1 MNHNS, CDR2 SASEGT. CDR3 length: 17 residues. V lost 2 bases to trimming and J lost 7 bases; unmatched junction nucleotides: 13. CDR3 sequence reads: CASSESIRTGVAEKLFF. The CDR3 nucleotides read TGTGCCAGCAGTGAATCGATTCGTACAGGGGTAGCTGAAAAACTGTTTTTT.

The chain is built from TRBV7-9 and TRBJ2-3; TRBD1 is a possible D gene (6 bases). Germline lookup yields CDR1 SEHNR and CDR2 FQNEAQ (reference sequence). The CDR3 spans 14 residues. The V and J ends lost 3 bases and 4 bases respectively, with 11 bases between them. The DNA of the CDR3 is TGTGCCAGCAGCTTCGCAGGGGACCCAGATACGCAGTATTTT. Residues: CASSFAGDPDTQYF. The entire variable domain, with the rest obtained from reference TRBV7-9 and TRBJ2-3, is as follows: DTGVSQNPRHKITKRGQNVTFRCDPISEHNRLYWYRQTLGQGPEFLTYFQNEAQLEKSRLLSDRFSAERPKGSFSTLEIQRTEQGDSAMYLCASSFAGDPDTQYFGPGTRLTVL.

The chain couples TRBV6-5 to TRBJ2-7, with 7 bases lining up with TRBD1. Looked up from germline, CDR1 is MNHEY and CDR2 is SVGAGI. V shed 6 bases, J shed 3 bases, and the junction held 5 bases outside the gene matches. The CDR3 consists of 13 residues. CDR3 sequence reads: CASRRGQLYEQYF. CDR3 nucleotide sequence: TGTGCCAGCAGGAGGGGACAGCTCTACGAGCAGTACTTC.

The gene calls are TRBV19 and TRBJ2-1, with 12 bases that match TRBD2. Germline loops: CDR1 LNHDA, CDR2 SQIVND (reference sequence). The length of the CDR3 is 16 residues. The trim removed 3 bases at V and 3 bases at J, leaving 3 bases unmatched. The CDR3, as DNA: TGTGCCAGTAGTATCCCTAGCGGGAGGGGCTACAATGAGCAGTTCTTC. It specifies CASSIPSGRGYNEQFF.

The V gene is TRBV27, the J gene TRBJ2-5, with a weak D call TRBD2 (6 bases). The CDR3 spans 13 residues. Trimming removed 5 bases at V and 2 bases at J, with 9 bases between. Germline values: CDR1 MNHEY, CDR2 SMNVEV (reference sequence). This CDR3 reads CASSPTRQETQYF. CDR3 coding DNA: TGTGCCAGCAGTCCGACTAGACAAGAGACCCAGTACTTC.

With regard to this clone: A read error may produce the germline difference seen at one junction end. The V gene is TRBV7-9, the J gene TRBJ1-2, with D possibly being TRBD1 (5 bases). The CDR3 has 12 residues. Looked up from germline, CDR1 is SEHNR and CDR2 is FQNEAQ (reference sequence). The CDR3 loop is CSSSLDSYGYTF. Written as DNA, the CDR3 is TGTTCCAGCAGCCTTGACAGCTATGGCTACACCTTC.

About this clone: One end of the junction does not line up with germline, which may come from a read error. The chain employs TRBV28 and TRBJ1-5; possibly TRBD1 for D (5 bases). This CDR3 has 15 amino acids. Per the germline V gene, CDR1 is MDHEN and CDR2 is SYDVKM. The CDR3 coding sequence is TGCGCCAGCAGTTTATCAGGACAATTGGATCAGCCCCAGCATTTT. Encoded protein: CASSLSGQLDQPQHF.

V usage is TRBV14 and J usage is TRBJ1-1; D may be TRBD1 (6 bases). V shed 3 bases and J shed 0 bases, with 14 bases lying between them. The CDR3 is 16 amino acids. CDR1 is SGHDN and CDR2 is FVKESK in the germline V gene. This chain's CDR3 is CASSHDRFSMNTEAFF. DNA of the CDR3: TGTGCCAGCAGCCACGACAGGTTTTCTATGAACACTGAAGCTTTCTTT.

This clone was counted a few times. The chain joins TRBV2 to TRBJ2-7; D unresolved. The V gene lost 5 bases and the J gene lost 3 bases, with 11 bases spanning the gap. Germline-derived CDR1 and CDR2 are SNHLY and FYNNEI. The CDR3 covers 13 residues. CDR3: CASSSERFYEQYF. The CDR3 DNA is TGTGCCAGCAGTAGCGAGAGGTTCTACGAGCAGTACTTC.

The rearrangement uses TRBV6-5 and TRBJ2-2, with 10 bases fitting TRBD1. The CDR3 has 15 residues. V trimming: 5 bases; J trimming: 3 bases; junction bases outside the gene matches: 3. The germline V gene encodes CDR1 MNHEY and CDR2 SVGAGI. DNA for the CDR3: TGTGCCAGCAGTCAGGACAGGGGGGACACCGGGGAGCTGTTTTTT. This codes for CASSQDRGDTGELFF.

The chain is built from TRBV6-5 and TRBJ1-2; TRBD1 might be the D (5 bases). Per the germline V gene, CDR1 is MNHEY and CDR2 is SVGAGI. V lost 0 bases and J 4 bases, leaving 15 bases between the germline ends. This CDR3 contains 16 residues. CDR3 residues: CASSYSGSPGAYGYTF. In DNA, the CDR3 is TGTGCCAGCAGTTACTCGGGCAGTCCTGGGGCCTATGGCTACACCTTC.

This clone was found once. The V call is TRBV4-1, the J call TRBJ1-3; D call uncertain. The V end lost 0 bases, the J end lost 8 bases, and 8 bases lay between the germline ends. The CDR3 is 13 residues long. Germline V gene lookup returns CDR1 MGHRA and CDR2 YSYEKL. Here the CDR3 reads CASSQDRLDTIYF. In DNA form, the CDR3 reads TGCGCCAGCAGCCAAGACAGGCTGGACACCATATATTTT.

V gene TRBV7-4 combines with J gene TRBJ1-5, with 7 bases lining up with TRBD1. Looked up from germline, CDR1 is SGHVT and CDR2 is SQSDAQ. The CDR3 extends over 18 amino acids. The trim removed 7 bases at V and 0 bases at J, leaving 15 bases unmatched. The CDR3 bases are TGTGCCAGCAACCTCCTCGACAGGGAAGGGTATAGCAATCAGCCCCAGCATTTT. It yields the protein CASNLLDREGYSNQPQHF. The variable domain in full, completed from reference TRBV7-4 and TRBJ1-5, reads GAGVSQSPRYKVAKRGRDVALRCDSISGHVTLYWYRQTLGQGSEVLTYSQSDAQRDKSGRPSGRFSAERPERSVSTLKIQRTEQGDSAVYLCASNLLDREGYSNQPQHFGDGTRLSIL.

The chain links TRBV5-4 to TRBJ2-1; D is unresolved. The CDR3 spans 15 residues. V lost 0 bases, J lost 0 bases, and 7 bases lay in between. Looked up from germline, CDR1 is SGHNT and CDR2 is YYREEE (reference sequence). CDR3 sequence reads: CASSLDGSSYNEQFF. The DNA for the CDR3 is TGTGCCAGCAGCTTGGATGGTAGCTCCTACAATGAGCAGTTCTTC.

The rearrangement uses TRBV18 and TRBJ2-5, with D possibly TRBD1 on 6 matching bases. V was pared by 6 bases and J by 4 bases, with 9 bases between. Per the germline V gene, CDR1 is KGHSH and CDR2 is LQKENI. This CDR3 spans 12 amino acids. The CDR3 nucleotides are TGTGCCAGCTCTACCAGGGGAGAGACCCAGTACTTC. It specifies CASSTRGETQYF.

The V and J genes are TRBV6-5 and TRBJ1-1, with 8 bases fitting TRBD1. Germline V gene lookup returns CDR1 MNHEY and CDR2 SVGAGI. This CDR3 spans 13 amino acids. The ends lost 5 bases at V and 4 bases at J; junction bases unmatched: 3. The CDR3 DNA reads TGTGCCAGCAGTACGGACAGGGCCACTGAAGCTTTCTTT. It specifies CASSTDRATEAFF.

This rearrangement joins TRBV4-2 to TRBJ2-1, with D maybe TRBD1 (5 bases). From germline, CDR1 is LGHNA and CDR2 YNFKEQ. CDR3 length: 15 residues. With 0 bases removed from V and 12 bases from J, the gap between germline ends came to 18 bases. The CDR3 spells CASSQERTLKGRQFF. For the CDR3, the DNA is TGTGCCAGCAGCCAAGAAAGGACACTGAAAGGTCGGCAGTTCTTC.

The chain uses TRBV27 and TRBJ2-1; 10 bases are a match to TRBD1. CDR1 MNHEY and CDR2 SMNVEV come from the germline V gene (reference sequence). CDR3 size: 15 residues. With V trimmed by 2 bases and J by 2 bases, 0 bases remained unmatched. The DNA for the CDR3 is TGTGCCAGCAGTTTAGGGACAGGGGCCTACAATGAGCAGTTCTTC. Amino acids: CASSLGTGAYNEQFF.

The chain is built from TRBV28 and TRBJ2-7; D not resolved. Germline V gives CDR1 MDHEN, CDR2 SYDVKM. Between the trimmed V and J ends, which lost 5 bases and 2 bases, there was a span of 28 bases. This CDR3 is built from 19 residues. The CDR3 bases are TGTGCCAGCAGTCCCTTTTTCAACCGTTTTTGGGCAGAAGCCTACGAGCAGTACTTC. Its translation: CASSPFFNRFWAEAYEQYF. Together with reference TRBV28 and TRBJ2-7, the CDR3 gives the full variable domain: DVKVTQSSRYLVKRTGEKVFLECVQDMDHENMFWYRQDPGLGLRLIYFSYDVKMKEKGDIPEGYSVSREKKERFSLILESASTNQTSMYLCASSPFFNRFWAEAYEQYFGPGTRLTVT.

The chain is built from TRBV9 and TRBJ2-1, with 12 bases matching TRBD2. CDR3 length equals 16 residues. The V gene end was trimmed by 3 bases and the J gene end by 3 bases; junction bases not matched to a gene: 4. From germline, CDR1 is SGDLS and CDR2 YYNGEE. CDR3 in DNA: TGTGCCAGCAGCGCCCCTAGCGGGAGGGACTACAATGAGCAGTTCTTC. It is translated as CASSAPSGRDYNEQFF.

This chain connects TRBV21-1 to TRBJ2-5; TRBD1, the D gene given by the table, was not confirmed from the DNA. TRBV21-1 is a known pseudogene. The CDR3 extends over 17 amino acids. The CDR3 region has the DNA TGTGCCAGCAGCGAACACAGGGACGAGGGGTTCCAAGAGACCCAGTACTTC. Its translation is CASSEHRDEGFQETQYF.

Comment on this clone: Other DNA sequences in this specimen translate into the identical CDR3. The chain links TRBV7-9 to TRBJ2-3, with 11 bases fitting TRBD2. Germline V gives CDR1 SEHNR, CDR2 FQNEAQ (reference sequence). J gave up 1 base and V 3 bases, and 3 bases lay outside the gene matches. This CDR3 contains 16 residues. This CDR3 reads CASSFGLAGGTDTQYF. CDR3 sequence (DNA): TGTGCCAGCAGCTTCGGACTAGCGGGCGGCACAGATACGCAGTATTTT.

J is TRBJ1-5 and V is TRBV10-3, with 8 nucleotides matching TRBD1. From germline, CDR1 is ENHRY and CDR2 SYGVKD. The length of the CDR3 is 18 residues. Trimming took 3 bases from V and 4 from J; bases not matched to a gene: 14. Here the CDR3 reads CAISEVKTGALLNQPQHF. The CDR3 nucleotides are TGTGCCATCAGTGAAGTTAAGACAGGGGCGCTTTTGAATCAGCCCCAGCATTTT.

The CDR3 sequence: CASSLIGTDFPYEQYF. The CDR3 DNA is TGTGCCAGCAGTTTAATAGGGACAGACTTCCCCTACGAGCAGTACTTC. The chain couples TRBV28 to TRBJ2-7; 7 nucleotides agree with TRBD1. The junction had 9 bases not matched to a gene; V was cut back by 2 bases and J by 2 bases. Germline CDR1 MDHEN, CDR2 SYDVKM. CDR3 length: 16 amino acids.